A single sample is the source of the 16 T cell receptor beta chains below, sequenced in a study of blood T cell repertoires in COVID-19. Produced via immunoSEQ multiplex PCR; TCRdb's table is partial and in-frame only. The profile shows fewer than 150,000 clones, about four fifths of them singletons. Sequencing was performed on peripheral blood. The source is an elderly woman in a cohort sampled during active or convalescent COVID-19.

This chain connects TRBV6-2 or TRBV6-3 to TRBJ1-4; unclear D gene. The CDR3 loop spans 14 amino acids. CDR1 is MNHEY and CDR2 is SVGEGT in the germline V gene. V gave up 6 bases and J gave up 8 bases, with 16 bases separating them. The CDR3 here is CASSLSTSREKLFF. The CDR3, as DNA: TGTGCCAGCAGCCTATCAACCTCCAGAGAAAAACTGTTTTTT.

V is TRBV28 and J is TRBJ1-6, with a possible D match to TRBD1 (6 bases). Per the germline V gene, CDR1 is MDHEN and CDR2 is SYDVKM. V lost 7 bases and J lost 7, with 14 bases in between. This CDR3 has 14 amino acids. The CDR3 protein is CASTIQGENSPLHF. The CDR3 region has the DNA TGTGCCAGCACAATACAGGGCGAGAATTCACCCCTCCACTTT.

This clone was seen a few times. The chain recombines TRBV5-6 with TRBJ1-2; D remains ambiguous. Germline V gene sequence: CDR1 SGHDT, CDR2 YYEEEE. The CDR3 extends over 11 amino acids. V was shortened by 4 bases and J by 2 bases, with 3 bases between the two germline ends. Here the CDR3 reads CASSLNYGYTF. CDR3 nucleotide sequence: TGTGCCAGCAGCCTAAACTATGGCTACACCTTC.

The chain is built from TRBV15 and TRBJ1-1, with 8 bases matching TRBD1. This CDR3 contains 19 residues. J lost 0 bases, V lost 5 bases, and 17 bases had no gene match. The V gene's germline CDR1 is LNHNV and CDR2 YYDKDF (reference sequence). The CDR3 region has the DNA TGTGCCACCAGCGGGAACAGGGTCGGACAGGGTATCGTGAACACTGAAGCTTTCTTT. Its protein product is CATSGNRVGQGIVNTEAFF. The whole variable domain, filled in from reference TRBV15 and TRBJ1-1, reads DAMVIQNPRYQVTQFGKPVTLSCSQTLNHNVMYWYQQKSSQAPKLLFHYYDKDFNNEADTPDNFQSRRPNTSFCFLDIRSPGLGDTAMYLCATSGNRVGQGIVNTEAFFGQGTRLTVV.

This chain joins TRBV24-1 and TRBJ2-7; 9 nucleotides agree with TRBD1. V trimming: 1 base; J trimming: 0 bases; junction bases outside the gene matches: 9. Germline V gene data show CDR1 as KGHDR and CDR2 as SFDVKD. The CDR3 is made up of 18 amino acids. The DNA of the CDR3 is TGTGCCACCAGTGATTTAAACCCGGGACAGGGAGTCTCCTACGAGCAGTACGTC. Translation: CATSDLNPGQGVSYEQYV.

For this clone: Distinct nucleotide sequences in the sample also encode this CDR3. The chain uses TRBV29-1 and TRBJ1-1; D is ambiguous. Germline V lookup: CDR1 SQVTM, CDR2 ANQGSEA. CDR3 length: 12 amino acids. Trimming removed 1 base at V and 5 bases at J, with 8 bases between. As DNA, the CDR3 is TGCAGCGTTGAAGGGGGAGGGACTGAAGCTTTCTTT. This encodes CSVEGGGTEAFF.

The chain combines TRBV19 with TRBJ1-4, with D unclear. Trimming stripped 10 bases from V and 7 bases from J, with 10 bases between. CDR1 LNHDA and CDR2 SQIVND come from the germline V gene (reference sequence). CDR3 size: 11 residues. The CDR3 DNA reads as TGTGCCACCGAGTACCGTGAAAAACTGTTTTTT. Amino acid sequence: CATEYREKLFF.

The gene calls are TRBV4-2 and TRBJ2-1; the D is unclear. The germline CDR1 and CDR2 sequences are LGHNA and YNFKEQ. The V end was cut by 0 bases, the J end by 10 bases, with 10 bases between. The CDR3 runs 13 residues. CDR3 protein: CASSQEFFQEQFF. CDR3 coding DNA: TGTGCCAGCAGCCAAGAATTTTTTCAAGAGCAGTTCTTC.

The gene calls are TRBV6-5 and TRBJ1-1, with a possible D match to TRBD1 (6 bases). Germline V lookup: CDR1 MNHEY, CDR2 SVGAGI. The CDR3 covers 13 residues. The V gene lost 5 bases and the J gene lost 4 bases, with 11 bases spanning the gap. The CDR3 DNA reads TGTGCCAGCAGTCCCACAGGGTCCACTGAAGCTTTCTTT. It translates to CASSPTGSTEAFF.

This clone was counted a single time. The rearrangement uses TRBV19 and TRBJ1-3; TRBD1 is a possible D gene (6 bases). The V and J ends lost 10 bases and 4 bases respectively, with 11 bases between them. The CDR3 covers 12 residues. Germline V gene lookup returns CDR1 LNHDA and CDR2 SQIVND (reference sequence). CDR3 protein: CATRGTGNTIYF. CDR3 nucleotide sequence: TGTGCCACCAGGGGTACGGGAAACACCATATATTTT.

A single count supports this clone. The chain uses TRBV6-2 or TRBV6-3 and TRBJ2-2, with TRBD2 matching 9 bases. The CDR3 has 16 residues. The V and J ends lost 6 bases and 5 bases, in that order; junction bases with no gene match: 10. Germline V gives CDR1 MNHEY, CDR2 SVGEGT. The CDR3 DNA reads TGTGCCAGCAGCTCTTCTAGCGGGGTTTTAACCGGGGAGCTGTTTTTT. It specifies CASSSSSGVLTGELFF.

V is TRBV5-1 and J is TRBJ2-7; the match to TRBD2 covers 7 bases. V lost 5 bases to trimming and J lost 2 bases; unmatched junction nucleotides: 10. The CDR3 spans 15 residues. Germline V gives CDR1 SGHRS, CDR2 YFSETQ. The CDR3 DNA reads TGCGCCAGCAGAGGAGTGGGCGGGGGAGCCTACGAGCAGTACTTC. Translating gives CASRGVGGGAYEQYF.

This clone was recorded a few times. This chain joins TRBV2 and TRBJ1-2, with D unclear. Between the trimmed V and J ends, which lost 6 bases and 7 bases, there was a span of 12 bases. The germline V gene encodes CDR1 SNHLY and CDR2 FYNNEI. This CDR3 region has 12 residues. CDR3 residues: CASRGPGSGYTF. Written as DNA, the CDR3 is TGTGCCAGCAGGGGCCCGGGGTCTGGCTACACCTTC.

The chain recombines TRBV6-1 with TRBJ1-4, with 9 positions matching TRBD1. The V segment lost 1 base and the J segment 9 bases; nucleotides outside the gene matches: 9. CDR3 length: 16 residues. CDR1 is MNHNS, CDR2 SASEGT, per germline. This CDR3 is CASSEVFRGTGQKLFF. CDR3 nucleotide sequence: TGTGCCAGCAGTGAAGTATTTCGCGGGACAGGGCAAAAACTGTTTTTT.

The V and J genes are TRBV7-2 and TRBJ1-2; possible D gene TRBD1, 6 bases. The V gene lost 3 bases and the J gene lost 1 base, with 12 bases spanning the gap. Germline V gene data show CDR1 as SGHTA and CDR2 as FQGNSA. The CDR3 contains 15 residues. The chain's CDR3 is CASSLGQGFNYGYTF. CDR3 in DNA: TGTGCCAGCAGCTTGGGTCAGGGGTTTAACTATGGCTACACCTTC.

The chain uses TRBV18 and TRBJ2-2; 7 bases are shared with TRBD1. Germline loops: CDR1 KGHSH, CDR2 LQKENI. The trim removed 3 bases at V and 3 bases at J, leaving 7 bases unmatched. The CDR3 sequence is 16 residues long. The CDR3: CASSPRQGSDTGELFF. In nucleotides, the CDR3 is TGTGCCAGCTCACCCCGACAGGGTAGCGACACCGGGGAGCTGTTTTTT. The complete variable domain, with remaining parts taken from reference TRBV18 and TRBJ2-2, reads NAGVMQNPRHLVRRRGQEARLRCSPMKGHSHVYWYRQLPEEGLKFMVYLQKENIIDESGMPKERFSAEFPKEGPSILRIQQVVRGDSAAYFCASSPRQGSDTGELFFGEGSRLTVL.